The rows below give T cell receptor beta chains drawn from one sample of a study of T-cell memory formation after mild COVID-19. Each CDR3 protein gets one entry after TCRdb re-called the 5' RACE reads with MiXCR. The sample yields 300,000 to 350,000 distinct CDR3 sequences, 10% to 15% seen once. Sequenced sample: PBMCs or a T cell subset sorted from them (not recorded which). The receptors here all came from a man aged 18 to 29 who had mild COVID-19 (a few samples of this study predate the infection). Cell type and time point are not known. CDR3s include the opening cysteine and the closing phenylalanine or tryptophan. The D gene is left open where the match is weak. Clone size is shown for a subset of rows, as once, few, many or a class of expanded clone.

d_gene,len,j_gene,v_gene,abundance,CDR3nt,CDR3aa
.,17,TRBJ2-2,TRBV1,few,TGCACCAGCAGCCAAGCGGGACTAGCGGGGGATCGGGGGGAGCTGTTTTTT,CTSSQAGLAGDRGELFF
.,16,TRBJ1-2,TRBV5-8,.,TGTGCCAGCAGCTTGGGCAGGGCCCCACACCTGTATGGCTACACCTTC,CASSLGRAPHLYGYTF
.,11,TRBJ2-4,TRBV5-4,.,TGTGCCATCAGCTTTAGGGGCATTCAGTACTTC,CAISFRGIQYF
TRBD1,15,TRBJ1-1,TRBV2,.,TGTGCCAGCAATGCCCACGGACAGGGGGCTCCTGAAGCTTTCTTT,CASNAHGQGAPEAFF
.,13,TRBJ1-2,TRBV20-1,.,TGCAGTGCTAGAGATCCGGGGGCCATTGGCTACACCTTC,CSARDPGAIGYTF
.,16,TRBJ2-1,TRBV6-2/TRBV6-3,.,TGTGCCAGCAGTTACTCGGCCACCTCTCCCATTTTTGAGCAGTTCTTC,CASSYSATSPIFEQFF
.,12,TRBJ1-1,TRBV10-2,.,TGCGCCAGCAGAGAGGACAGATCTGAAGCTTTCTTT,CASREDRSEAFF
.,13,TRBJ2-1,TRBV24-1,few,TGTGCCACCAGTGATTCCGACCACAATGAGCAGTTCTTC,CATSDSDHNEQFF
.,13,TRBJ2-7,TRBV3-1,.,TGTGCCAGCAGCGGTGATGGGGGGTACGAGCAGTACTTC,CASSGDGGYEQYF
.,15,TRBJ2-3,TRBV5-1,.,TGCGCCAGCAGCCTCAGTCCTCATAGCACAGATACGCAGTATTTT,CASSLSPHSTDTQYF
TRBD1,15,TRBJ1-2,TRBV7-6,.,TGTGCCAGCAGCTTAGCGGGGACAGGGTCCGTAGGCTACACCTTC,CASSLAGTGSVGYTF
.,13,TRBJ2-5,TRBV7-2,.,TGTGCCAGCAGCCGTAGGGCGGCCGAGACCCAGTACTTC,CASSRRAAETQYF
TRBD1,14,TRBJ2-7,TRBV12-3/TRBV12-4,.,TGTGCCAGCAGTTTTCCGGACAGGGTAACCGAGCAGTACTTC,CASSFPDRVTEQYF
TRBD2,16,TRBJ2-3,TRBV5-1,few,TGCGCCAGCAGCTTGTCCCGACTAGCGGGCACAGATACGCAGTATTTT,CASSLSRLAGTDTQYF
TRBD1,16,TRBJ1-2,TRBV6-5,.,TGTGCCAGCAGGGTTGGGACAGGGCTCACTAACTATGGCTACACCTTC,CASRVGTGLTNYGYTF
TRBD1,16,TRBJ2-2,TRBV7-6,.,TGTGCCAGCAGCCGGTGGGACAGGGGGAACACCGGGGAGCTGTTTTTT,CASSRWDRGNTGELFF
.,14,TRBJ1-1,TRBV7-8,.,TGTGCCAGCAGCTTGGACCCCATGGGTACTGAAGCTTTCTTT,CASSLDPMGTEAFF
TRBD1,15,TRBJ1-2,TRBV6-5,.,TGTGCCAGCAGTTACGCCGCAGGGGGCCACTATGGCTACACCTTC,CASSYAAGGHYGYTF
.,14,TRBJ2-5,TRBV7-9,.,TGTGCCAGCAGCTTCCCGGGGTTCAGCGAGACCCAGTACTTC,CASSFPGFSETQYF
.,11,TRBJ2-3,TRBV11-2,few,TGTGCCAGCGGAAAAGGGGATACGCAGTATTTT,CASGKGDTQYF
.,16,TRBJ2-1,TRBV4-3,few,TGCGCCAGCAGCCAAGACAGGGGGGGCCGCTACAATGAGCAGTTCTTC,CASSQDRGGRYNEQFF
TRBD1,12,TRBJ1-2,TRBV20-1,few,TGCAGTGCTAGTACAGGGGTCTTGGGCTACACCTTC,CSASTGVLGYTF
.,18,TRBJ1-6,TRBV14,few,TGTGCCAGCAGCCACAGAAGACCAGGGGACTCCTATAATTCACCCCTCCACTTT,CASSHRRPGDSYNSPLHF
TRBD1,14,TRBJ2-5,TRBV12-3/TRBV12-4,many,TGTGCCAGCGGTCCTAGGACAGGCGGAGAGACCCAGTACTTC,CASGPRTGGETQYF
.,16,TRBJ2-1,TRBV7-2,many,TGTGCCAGCAGCTTATTGCTAGGGGGTCCCTACAATGAGCAGTTCTTC,CASSLLLGGPYNEQFF
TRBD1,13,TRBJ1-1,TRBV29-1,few,TGCAGCGTCACGACAGGGTGGAACACTGAAGCTTTCTTT,CSVTTGWNTEAFF
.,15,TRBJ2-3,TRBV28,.,TGTGCCAGCAGTCAGGGGGGGACTAGCACAGATACGCAGTATTTT,CASSQGGTSTDTQYF
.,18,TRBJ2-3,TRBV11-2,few,TGTGCCAGCAGCTTACCGCCATCATCGGTTGGGTTGACAGATACGCAGTATTTT,CASSLPPSSVGLTDTQYF